The T cell receptor beta chain described here comes from a study of T-cell memory formation after mild COVID-19. Study-level information: There were largely donor-specific TCR clusters.

This clonotype was counted between two and nine times. What it binds is not known. The study's findings and limits: Cross-reactive memory seemingly joined, as some responding clones were found in pre-infection memory. Contracting CD4+ clones lay largely in CM and EM, with CD8+ ones residing in EMRA.

TCRdb recomputed calls from the 5' RACE reads with MiXCR, one row per CDR3 protein. Among over 70,000 distinct CDR3 sequences, around 13% were seen once, and the ten largest hold about 27%. The J segment lost 3 bases and the V segment lost 3 bases, leaving 4 bases of the junction unmatched. Germline CDR1 SEHNR, CDR2 FQNEAQ (reference sequence). The CDR3 totals 15 residues. This chain uses TRBV7-9 with TRBJ2-7; 11 nucleotides align to TRBD2. The sample consisted of PBMCs or a T cell subset sorted from them (not recorded which). This sequence originates from an adult woman who had mild COVID-19 (a few samples of this study predate the infection). Cell type and time point are not known. The CDR3: CASSLGLADYYEQYF. The CDR3 DNA reads as TGTGCCAGCAGCTTGGGACTAGCGGATTACTACGAGCAGTACTTC.